This TCR beta chain was captured by sequencing in a study of Tregs in tolerant kidney transplant recipients. Whole-study results and caveats: The most relevant donor-specific Treg TCRbeta repertoire apparently came from expansion with activated donor B cells.

This CDR3 is built from 19 residues. The V end was cut by 1 base, the J end by 1 base, with 21 bases between. The germline CDR1 and CDR2 sequences are SEHNR and FQNEAQ (reference sequence). Assay: immunoSEQ multiplex PCR; the TCRdb copy retains only in-frame clones and omits some. The sample has under 300,000 clones; 65% to 85% are singletons. On this clone: Its antigen remains unidentified.

CD4+CD25+CD127- Tregs, CD4+CD25- non-Tregs, CD4 and CD8 cells were sorted. Material: CD4+ T cells from blood. This receptor was identified in a human donor in good health. This chain links TRBV7-9 with TRBJ2-3; D is perhaps TRBD1 (5 bases). This CDR3 reads CASSLDWLRGFSGTDTQYF. In DNA, the CDR3 is TGTGCCAGCAGCTTAGATTGGCTTAGGGGATTTTCGGGCACAGATACGCAGTATTTT.